This entry features one T cell receptor beta chain sequence. Antigen specificity is unknown. Trimming took off 3 bases at V and 1 base at J, with 10 bases between the two ends. The CDR3 is 14 amino acids. Germline V CDR1 and CDR2: SGHDT, YYEEEE. TCRdb analysed the 5' RACE reads with MiXCR anew, one entry per CDR3 protein. The repertoire has hundreds of thousands of distinct CDR3 sequences, roughly 26% of them found once; the top ten carry 2.9%. The sample is drawn from a study of identical twins. Study-wide results and limits: Analyses based on zero insertions could be partly confounded by invariant MAIT and iNKT cells. Insertions ran lower in abundant cord blood beta clonotypes, though not in memory repertoires.

In addition, the sample was reused for a study of T cells expressing NK-cell markers.

The rearrangement links TRBV5-6 to TRBJ1-1, with a weak D call TRBD1 (5 bases). Specimen: CD4+ T cells sorted from blood. The receptor's source is a woman aged 18-30 years in good health. CDR3: CASSWDETNTEAFF. The CDR3 DNA sequence: TGTGCCAGCAGCTGGGACGAGACGAACACTGAAGCTTTCTTT.